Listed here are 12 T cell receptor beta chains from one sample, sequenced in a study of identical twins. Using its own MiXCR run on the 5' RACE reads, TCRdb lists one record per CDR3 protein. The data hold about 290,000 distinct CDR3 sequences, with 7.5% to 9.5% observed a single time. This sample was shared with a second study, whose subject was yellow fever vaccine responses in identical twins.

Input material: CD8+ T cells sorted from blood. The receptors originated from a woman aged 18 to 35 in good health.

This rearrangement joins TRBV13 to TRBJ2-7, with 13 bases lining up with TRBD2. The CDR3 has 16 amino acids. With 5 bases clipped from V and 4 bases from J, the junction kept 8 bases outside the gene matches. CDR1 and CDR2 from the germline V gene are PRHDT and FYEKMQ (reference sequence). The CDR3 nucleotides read TGTGCCAGCAGCGTCGGACTAGCGGGAGATTCTTACGAGCAGTACTTC. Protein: CASSVGLAGDSYEQYF.

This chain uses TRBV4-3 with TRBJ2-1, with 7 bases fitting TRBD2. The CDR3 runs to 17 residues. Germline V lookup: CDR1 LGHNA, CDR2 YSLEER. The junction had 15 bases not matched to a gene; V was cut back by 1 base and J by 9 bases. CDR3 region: CASSQANILGEGLEQFF. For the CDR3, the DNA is TGCGCCAGCAGCCAAGCTAATATCTTGGGGGAGGGCCTTGAGCAGTTCTTC.

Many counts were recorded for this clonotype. The DNA of the CDR3 is TGTGCCAGCAGTTACGGAGGGAGCACAGATACGCAGTATTTT. Its translation: CASSYGGSTDTQYF. The chain joins TRBV6-5 to TRBJ2-3, with D possibly TRBD2 on 6 matching bases. V lost 2 bases to trimming and J lost 0 bases, with 6 bases between them. Germline CDR1 reads MNHEY; CDR2 reads SVGAGI. The CDR3 has 14 residues.

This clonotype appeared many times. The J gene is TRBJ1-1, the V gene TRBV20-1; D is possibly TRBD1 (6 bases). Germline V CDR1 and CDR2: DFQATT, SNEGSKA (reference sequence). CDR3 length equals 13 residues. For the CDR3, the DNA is TGCATCTCTCGCGGGGACAAGCACACTGAAGCTTTCTTT. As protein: CISRGDKHTEAFF.

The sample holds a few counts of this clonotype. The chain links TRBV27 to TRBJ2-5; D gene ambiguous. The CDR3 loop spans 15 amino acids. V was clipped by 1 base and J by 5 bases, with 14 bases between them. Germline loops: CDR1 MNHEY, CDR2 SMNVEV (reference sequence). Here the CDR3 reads CASSLFYGVEETQYF. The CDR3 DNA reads TGTGCCAGCAGTTTATTTTATGGTGTGGAGGAGACCCAGTACTTC.

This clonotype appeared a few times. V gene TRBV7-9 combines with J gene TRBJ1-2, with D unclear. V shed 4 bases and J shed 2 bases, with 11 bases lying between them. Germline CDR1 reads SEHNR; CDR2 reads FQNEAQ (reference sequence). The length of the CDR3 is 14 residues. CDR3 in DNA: TGTGCCAGCAGCTCCGACGACCGAAACTATGGCTACACCTTC. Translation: CASSSDDRNYGYTF.

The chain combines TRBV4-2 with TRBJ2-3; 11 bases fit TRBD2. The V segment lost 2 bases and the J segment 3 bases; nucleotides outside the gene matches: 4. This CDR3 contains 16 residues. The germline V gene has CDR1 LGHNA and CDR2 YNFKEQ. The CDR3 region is CASSQTRLAGTDTQYF. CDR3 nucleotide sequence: TGTGCCAGCAGCCAAACCCGACTAGCGGGAACAGATACGCAGTATTTT.

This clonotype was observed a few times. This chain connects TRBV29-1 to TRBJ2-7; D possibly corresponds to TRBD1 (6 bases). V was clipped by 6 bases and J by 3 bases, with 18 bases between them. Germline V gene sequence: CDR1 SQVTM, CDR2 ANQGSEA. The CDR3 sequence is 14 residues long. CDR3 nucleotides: TGCAGCGTGGAGAACAAGGACAGTTACTACGAGCAGTACTTC. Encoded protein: CSVENKDSYYEQYF.

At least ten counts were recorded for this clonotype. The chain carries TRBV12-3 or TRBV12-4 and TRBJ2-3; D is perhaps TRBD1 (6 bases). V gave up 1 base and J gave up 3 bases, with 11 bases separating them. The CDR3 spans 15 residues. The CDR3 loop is CASSLGAGETDTQYF. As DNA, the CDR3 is TGTGCCAGCAGTTTAGGGGCAGGGGAAACAGATACGCAGTATTTT.

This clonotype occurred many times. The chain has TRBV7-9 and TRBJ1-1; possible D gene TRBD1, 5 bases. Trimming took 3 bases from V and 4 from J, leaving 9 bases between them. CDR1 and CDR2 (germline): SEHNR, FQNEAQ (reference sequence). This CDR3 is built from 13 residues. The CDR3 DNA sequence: TGTGCCAGCAGCTTTGAAGACAGCACTGAAGCTTTCTTT. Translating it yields CASSFEDSTEAFF.

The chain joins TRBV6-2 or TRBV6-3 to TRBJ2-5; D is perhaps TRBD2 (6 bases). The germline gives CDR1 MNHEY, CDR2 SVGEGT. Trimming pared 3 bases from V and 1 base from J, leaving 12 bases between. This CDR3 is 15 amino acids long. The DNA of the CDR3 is TGTGCCAGCAGTTATTCGGTCGGGGGCCAAGAGACCCAGTACTTC. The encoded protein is CASSYSVGGQETQYF.

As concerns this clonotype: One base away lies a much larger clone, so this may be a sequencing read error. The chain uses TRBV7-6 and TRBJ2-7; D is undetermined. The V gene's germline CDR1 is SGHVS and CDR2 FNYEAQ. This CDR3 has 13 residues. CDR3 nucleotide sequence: TGTGCCAGCCGCTTAGAACGGACCTACGAGCAGTACTTC. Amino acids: CASRLERTYEQYF. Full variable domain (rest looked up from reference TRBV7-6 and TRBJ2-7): GAGVSQSPRYKVTKRGQDVALRCDPISGHVSLYWYRQALGQGPEFLTYFNYEAQQDKSGLPNDRFSAERPEGSISTLTIQRTEQRDSAMYRCASRLERTYEQYFGPGTRLTVT.